The 8 T cell receptor beta chains below were found in one sample sequenced in a study of T cell responses to AZD1222 COVID-19 vaccine. Method: immunoSEQ multiplex PCR; TCRdb's copy keeps in-frame clones and lacks some. The sample carries about 140,000 clones, approximately 95% recorded once. The starting material was peripheral blood, obtained on day 0 of MenACWY control vaccination. These receptors all stem from an adult in good health.

The count of this clone is one. The rearrangement uses TRBV5-6 and TRBJ2-1; the D is unclear. Germline assignment: CDR1 SGHDT and CDR2 YYEEEE. V was clipped by 1 base and J by 7 bases, with 9 bases between them. The CDR3 is 13 amino acids. CDR3: CASSLPTMNEQFF. The CDR3 DNA follows: TGTGCCAGCAGCTTGCCGACAATGAATGAGCAGTTCTTC.

The V and J genes are TRBV20-1 and TRBJ2-2, with 13 nucleotides matching TRBD2. In germline, CDR1 is DFQATT, CDR2 SNEGSKA (reference sequence). CDR3 length equals 15 residues. V lost 3 bases and J lost 5; bases outside the gene matches: 3. CDR3 sequence (DNA): TGCAGTGCTAGTACTAGCGGGGGGGTTACCGGGGAGCTGTTTTTT. This gives the protein CSASTSGGVTGELFF.

The chain couples TRBV21-1 to TRBJ1-5; the table's D call, TRBD1, has no DNA check behind it. TRBV21-1 is a pseudogene locus. This CDR3 contains 19 residues. CDR3 DNA: TGTGCCAGCAGCAAGCCCGGGACAGGGGGCGAGGGAGGCAATCAGCCCCAGCATTTT. The encoded protein is CASSKPGTGGEGGNQPQHF.

J is TRBJ2-5 and V is TRBV3-1 (or the pseudogene TRBV3-2); D may be TRBD1 (6 bases). The V gene lost 1 base and the J gene lost 4 bases, with 10 bases spanning the gap. Germline assignment: CDR1 LGHDT and CDR2 YNNKEL (reference sequence). The CDR3 totals 14 residues. CDR3 bases: TGTGCCAGCAGCCAAGGGGTAGGGGGAGAGACCCAGTACTTC. Residues: CASSQGVGGETQYF.

This chain links TRBV11-1 with TRBJ1-2; D is unclear. V was clipped by 6 bases and J by 8 bases, with 22 bases between them. CDR3 size: 15 residues. The germline V gene encodes CDR1 SGHAT and CDR2 FQDESV (reference sequence). The CDR3 here is CASRRTPTSLVGYTF. The CDR3 DNA sequence: TGTGCCAGCAGGCGAACCCCGACATCACTAGTGGGCTACACCTTC.

This clone was picked up one time. The chain links TRBV7-8 to TRBJ2-3, with 9 bases aligning to TRBD2. In germline, CDR1 is SGHVS, CDR2 FQNEAQ. The V gene end was trimmed by 5 bases and the J gene end by 5 bases; junction bases not matched to a gene: 14. The CDR3 contains 17 residues. The CDR3 region is CASSPLRGGGAIDTQYF. In DNA form, the CDR3 reads TGTGCCAGCAGCCCGCTTAGGGGCGGGGGGGCCATAGATACGCAGTATTTT.

Only one count was recorded for this clone. The V and J genes are TRBV21-1 and TRBJ1-5; the table names TRBD1, a call not compared with the DNA. TRBV21-1 is assigned pseudogene status. The CDR3 runs to 14 residues. CDR3 loop: CASSEGADNQPQHF. The CDR3 DNA follows: TGTGCCAGCAGCGAGGGGGCAGACAATCAGCCCCAGCATTTT.

The chain links TRBV4-1 to TRBJ1-1, with a tentative D call TRBD1 (5 bases). This CDR3 comprises 15 residues. V was cut by 3 bases and J by 5 bases, with 16 bases left in between. CDR1 is MGHRA and CDR2 is YSYEKL in the germline V gene. The CDR3 region has the DNA TGCGCCAGCAGCCATGAACCCCGCTGGGGGACTGAAGCTTTCTTT. Translated: CASSHEPRWGTEAFF.